The present T cell receptor beta chain was sequenced within a study of Ad26.COV2.S vaccination and SARS-CoV-2 variants. In the case of this clone: No antigen is known for it.

Treatment specified: some 20 received Ad26.COV2.S at low or high dose, single or two shots; several received placebo; per-sample allocation not given. Samples came from day 63 after the first vaccine or placebo injection. TCRdb's copy holds only in-frame clones and misses some; the assay was immunoSEQ multiplex PCR. Of some 450,000 clones detected, roughly 88% appear once; the ten largest clones hold less than 4.5%. The study's findings and limits: Substantial breadth in spike-specific CD8+ and CD4+ T cell responses was reportedly seen after vaccination. Using TCR breadth and depth analyses may have led to underestimated total T cell responses.

V dropped 5 bases and J dropped 2; count of bases not matched to a gene: 6. Germline lookup yields CDR1 MDHEN and CDR2 SYDVKM. This CDR3 is built from 16 residues. This clonotype was obtained from a person between 18 and 59 years old who received the Ad26.COV2.S COVID-19 vaccine or a placebo. Sequences were derived from peripheral blood, sampled in a trial of Ad26.COV2.S vaccine versus placebo. The chain combines TRBV28 with TRBJ2-3; the match to TRBD2 covers 11 bases. The CDR3 region is CASSLGLAGYTDTQYF. CDR3 nucleotide sequence: TGTGCCAGCAGTCTCGGACTAGCGGGTTACACAGATACGCAGTATTTT.